The clone carrying this T cell receptor beta chain was counted a few times. Its antigen remains unidentified. The entry originates in a study of cytomegalovirus exposure and HLA in healthy donors. Study-level information: Earlier findings included over 90 million unique TCR beta sequences obtained from 150 million to 200 million T cells. Study-level results: Some highly shared sequence variants likely arose as a pipeline artifact.

Trimming cost V 2 bases and J 4 bases, with 11 bases left between them. This CDR3 spans 14 amino acids. The germline CDR1 and CDR2 sequences are MDHEN and SYDVKM. Donors counted as nominally healthy when sampled, yet unrecorded immune exposures were likely. Researchers ran the PCR with 60 Vbeta and 13 Jbeta primers. TCRdb's copy holds only in-frame clones and misses some; the assay was immunoSEQ multiplex PCR. This table holds approximately 110,000 clones, more than 60% found once. The specimen was PBMCs. This receptor was taken from a male donor in good health and CMV-seronegative. This rearrangement joins TRBV28 to TRBJ1-2, with D unclear. CDR3 sequence (DNA): TGTGCCAGCAGTTTAGGGCTGTTCGGCTATGGCTACACCTTC. Protein product: CASSLGLFGYGYTF.